This T cell receptor beta chain was found in a study of cytomegalovirus exposure and HLA in healthy donors (TCRdb year 2017). At the level of the whole study: In an earlier analysis of under 600 of the donors, 276 Gb of sequence data and 117 million unique TCR beta sequences from about 190 million T cells were reported. The genetic ancestry cluster associated with self-reported Caucasian donors included 70% to 85% of the roughly 400 genotyped donors. Several DR-DQ haplotypes were treated as single units for association and clustering because of strong linkage in the cohort. All discovery cohort repertoires had been generated using a single sequencing platform. The later analysis used no new phenotypic data to find candidate immune exposures, relying instead on TCR beta sequences and their occurrence across donors. HLA typing covered class I and class II loci at four-digit resolution. Donor age, sex, ethnicity and CMV serostatus were collected together with the repertoire data. Across roughly 420 genotyped donors of the cohort, an average of roughly 250,000 unique TCR beta nucleotide sequences per donor were sequenced, and around 20% of those sequences were non-productive. In an earlier analysis of 587 of the donors, high-throughput TCR beta sequencing was used to judge whether each TCR beta V gene segment behaved as functional or pseudogenic. The study aimed to test whether signatures of past pathogen exposure could be identified by cataloging public T cell receptors. In a later analysis, previously published TCR beta repertoires from 550 to 700 donors were re-analyzed and high-resolution HLA genotyping was added so that TCR occurrence patterns could be studied. Genome-wide SNP genotypes for about 55% of the 666 donors were used in a later genetic analysis, which treated that subset as a discovery cohort. In addition to the first cohort of 650 to 800 subjects, a separate validation cohort of 130 or so different subjects was used. The number of typed donors differed by locus: about 629-630 for A, B, C, DRB1 and DQB1; 500 to 550 for DQA1; some 590 for DPA1; and 450 to 480 for DPB1. To predict cytomegalovirus infection status, the study brought together high-throughput TCR immunosequencing, statistical association of individual TCRs with disease status, and machine learning. Roughly 300 gigabases of sequencing data and 70 million to 95 million unique TCR sequences made up an early release that covered 640 HLA-typed donors. Using immunosequencing, the study profiled T cell repertoires from approximately 700 subjects and related those repertoires to cytomegalovirus serostatus.

Note on this clone: There is no known antigen for this receptor. The junction and the germline gene differ at one end; a read error may be behind it. This CDR3 is also generated by other DNA sequences in the sample.

To prepare the library, the immunoSEQ multiplex PCR assay was applied. A mixture of 60 forward primers for TCR Vbeta segments and 13 reverse primers for TCR Jbeta segments was used in the multiplex PCR. Amplification of the CDR3 region of rearranged TCR beta genes was performed with a multiplex PCR assay on genomic DNA. The Illumina HiSeq System was used to sequence the amplified TCR beta libraries as 87-base-pair reads. Per the authors' processing: A later analysis counted some 74 million unique TCR beta chains across the 600 to 850 repertoires, and roughly 10 million of these chains were shared by at least two donors. To remove PCR and sequencing errors, raw reads were error-corrected and collapsed into unique sequences using a nearest-neighbor algorithm that merged closely related sequences. To assign V, D and J gene segments, CDR3 sequences were aligned to IMGT reference sequences. For a sequence to be retained, a match of at least six nucleotides to both a V gene segment and a J gene segment was required. Rearrangements were called productive when the CDR3 lacked stop codons and stayed in frame with V and J; all others were non-productive. CDR3 was defined by IMGT convention, running from the second conserved V-encoded cysteine to the conserved J-encoded phenylalanine. Sequences without an unambiguous match to a single V gene segment were excluded from the earlier analysis of 587 of the donors. In an earlier analysis of 587 of the donors, V segments were called functional above 56.7% productive rearrangements and were called segregating when the between-donor standard deviation exceeded 5%. A statistical classification framework was developed to diagnose cytomegalovirus status using the catalog of TCR beta chain sequences. A later analysis assigned V and J genes by comparing TCR nucleotide sequences with IMGT/GENE-DB human TR gene sequences. In a later analysis, CDR3 sequences and most-parsimonious VDJ recombination scenarios were assigned using the TCRdist pipeline. In a later analysis, each TCR beta chain was defined by its CDR3 amino acid sequence together with its V-gene family, and reads without a unique V-gene family were excluded. A later analysis removed nearly 600 highly shared, low-generation-probability nucleotide sequences to deal with suspected cross-contamination and a sequencing artifact. For each public chain, a later analysis derived a clonal expansion index from normalized ranks of inferred template counts within each repertoire. In a later analysis, generation probabilities were computed using a VDJ recombination model fitted to out-of-frame rearrangements, and the results were checked against IGoR. In a later analysis, TCR-TCR, TCR-HLA and TCR-CMV co-occurrence was scored with hypergeometric tests, and a repertoire-size bias correction was applied to TCR pairs. False discovery rates were estimated in a later analysis by permuting HLA or CMV assignments 20 times. A later analysis grouped co-occurring TCRs with DBSCAN, adding TCRdist sequence similarity when clustering within HLA-allele-positive subsets. Co-occurrence clustering excluded repertoires with fewer than 30,000 or more than 120,000 public chains, plus five with anomalous nucleotide sharing. Imported from immuneACCESS, the table was reduced by TCRdb to in-frame sequences with V and J called. These copies leave out some clones; in studies compared against another copy, an unresolved V gene accounts for under half, and the cause of the remainder is not known. D and trimming were read from the DNA, whereas the V and J calls and clone size are those reported in that table. Across this sample there are roughly 110,000 clones, with 80% to 90% seen only once. More than 1.5% of the sample comes from the top ten.

Spanning cysteine to phenylalanine, the CDR3 consists of 15 amino acids. The retained sequence is limited to the CDR3, 45 bases, with the frame set at the first base. The germline V gene (reference sequence) provides CDR1 LNHDA and CDR2 SQIVND. In total, 666 healthy bone marrow donors made up the cohort. All cohort members were sampled while nominally healthy, although unrecorded immune exposures were likely present. The donor was CMV seronegative and belonged to the group of more than 300 seronegative cohort members. A peripheral blood sample was provided by each donor, and peripheral blood mononuclear cells were used for TCR beta sequencing. The Qiagen DNeasy Blood Extraction Kit was used to extract genomic DNA from the blood cell samples. Broad study findings and their caveats: The classifier was reported to diagnose cytomegalovirus status with high specificity and sensitivity in both the original cohort and the validation cohort. V-gene and J-gene trimming of TCR beta chains was associated with a missense DCLRE1C variant in a later genetic analysis, and the association was replicated in an independent cohort. Because counts were too low, roughly 18 rarely observed V segments, including chromosome 9 orphons, were left out of the earlier analysis of 500 to 750 of the donors. The 87-base-pair reads could not distinguish some IMGT-functional V segments, including TRBV6-2 and TRBV6-3, so those segments were excluded. In a later analysis, HLA-associated TCR beta chains were found to be more clonally expanded and to have lower generation probabilities than equally common non-associated chains. Correlated functional status among segregating V segments might be attributable to linkage disequilibrium, but an unknown experimental factor could not be ruled out. According to the authors, the approach could potentially be generalized to other disease states and immunological phenotypes. In a later analysis, 15,000 to 20,000 TCR beta sequences were associated with specific HLA alleles at a false discovery rate of 0.05. In a later genetic analysis, fewer N-insertions in productive TCRs were reported among donors in an Asian-associated ancestry cluster than the roughly 700-donor mean. A few of the identified cytomegalovirus-associated TCR beta chains were confirmed in vitro to be specific for cytomegalovirus antigens. The cohort was sequenced for TCR beta chains only, and without alpha or paired-chain data the features that could be detected were limited. Immune exposure information for the cohort was limited to CMV serostatus. A further reported finding was that TCR beta sequences accurately predicted the HLA-A and HLA-B alleles for most subjects in the first cohort. Most CMV-associated TCR beta chains appeared to be HLA-restricted in a later analysis, and the HLA associations seemed to be driven largely by CMV exposure. Most TCR sequences were observed very rarely across donors, whereas some public TCRs were present in many individuals. A later analysis reported that several top co-occurrence clusters appeared linked to parvovirus B19, influenza, CMV and Epstein-Barr virus. The sequencing pipeline was judged likely to have produced a cluster of highly shared sequence variants as a technical artifact. According to a later analysis, TCR association rates differed among HLA loci, with DRB1 alleles showing the most associated TCRs and HLA-C alleles showing the fewest. An earlier analysis of approximately 600 of the donors showed that most TCR beta V segments appeared in productive rearrangements either about 90% or about 30% of the time, which broadly matched IMGT annotations. Because HLA typing was missing for some donors at each locus, association tests included only the typed subset. When HLA alleles, especially DR and DQ, strongly co-occurred, attributing TCR associations to individual alleles was difficult. A total of 150 or so TCR beta chains were listed by the study as associated with cytomegalovirus. Presence/absence analyses assumed roughly uniform sequencing depth across donors, an assumption that may not hold.

The TCR originated in a man aged 45-65 years in good health and CMV-seronegative. The receptor chain draws on TRBV19 and TRBJ1-1; 8 middle bases align to TRBD1. The sequenced material came from PBMCs. The nucleotide sequence reads as follows: TGCGCCAGTAGTCCCCGGACAGGGCCGAACACTGAAGCTTTCTTT. Protein translation: CASSPRTGPNTEAFF.